The sequence of this T cell receptor (beta chain) was determined in a study of shared clonotypes between healthy human individuals. The germline V gene has CDR1 MNHEY and CDR2 SMNVEV (reference sequence). The length of the CDR3 is 18 residues. The ends were cut back, 1 base at V and 0 bases at J, with 18 bases in the middle. With regard to this clone: No antigen is known for it.

Deep-level settings were used for running the assay. Only in-frame clones appear in the TCRdb table, and some are missing; sequencing was by immunoSEQ multiplex PCR. Seen here are fewer than 2.5 million clones, 90% to 95% observed once, and the top ten hold roughly 0.36%. The study, taken as a whole, reports: Richness estimates generally favored naive over memory subsets.

The chain has TRBV27 and TRBJ1-1, with unresolved D. The clonotype comes from a young man in good health. Some clones in this sample may be carry-over from other donors' samples. Sequenced sample: naive CD4+ T cells from PBMCs. As for subset: CD45RA+ positively selected. The CDR3 DNA reads as TGTGCCAGCAGTTTATATCCTGCCCGGGTTTGGATGAACACTGAAGCTTTCTTT. Its translation is CASSLYPARVWMNTEAFF.